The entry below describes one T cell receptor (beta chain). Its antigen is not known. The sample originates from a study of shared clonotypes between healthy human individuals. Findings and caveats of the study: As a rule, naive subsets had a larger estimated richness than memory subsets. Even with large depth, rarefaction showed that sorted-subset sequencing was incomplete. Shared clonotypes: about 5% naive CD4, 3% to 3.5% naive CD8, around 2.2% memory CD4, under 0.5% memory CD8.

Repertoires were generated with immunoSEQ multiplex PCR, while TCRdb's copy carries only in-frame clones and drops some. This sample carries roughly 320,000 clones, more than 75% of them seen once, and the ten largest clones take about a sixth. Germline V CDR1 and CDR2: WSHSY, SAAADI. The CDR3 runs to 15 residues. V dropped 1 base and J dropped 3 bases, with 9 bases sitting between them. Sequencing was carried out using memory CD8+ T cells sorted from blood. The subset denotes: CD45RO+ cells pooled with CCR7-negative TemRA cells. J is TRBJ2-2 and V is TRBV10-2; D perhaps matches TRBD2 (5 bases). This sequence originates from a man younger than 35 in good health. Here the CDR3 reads CASSELGGYTGELFF. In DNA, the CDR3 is TGCGCCAGCAGTGAGTTGGGCGGGTACACCGGGGAGCTGTTTTTT.